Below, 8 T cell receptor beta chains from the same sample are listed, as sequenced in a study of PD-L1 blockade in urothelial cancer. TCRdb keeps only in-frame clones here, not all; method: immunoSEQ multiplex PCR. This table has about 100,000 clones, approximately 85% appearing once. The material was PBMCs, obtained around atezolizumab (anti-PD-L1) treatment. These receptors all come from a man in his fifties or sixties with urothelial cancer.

The CDR3 DNA is TGTGCCAGCAGTTTAGGACACCCTAGCAATCAGCCCCAGCATTTT. Amino acids: CASSLGHPSNQPQHF. The V and J genes are TRBV28 and TRBJ1-5, with D possibly matching TRBD1 (5 bases). This CDR3 region has 15 residues. The V end lost 2 bases, the J end lost 0 bases, and 8 bases lay between the germline ends. Per germline, CDR1 MDHEN and CDR2 SYDVKM.

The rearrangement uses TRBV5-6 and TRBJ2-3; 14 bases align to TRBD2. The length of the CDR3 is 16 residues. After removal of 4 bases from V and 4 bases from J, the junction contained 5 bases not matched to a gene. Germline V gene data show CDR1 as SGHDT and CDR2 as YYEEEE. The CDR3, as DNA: TGTGCCAGCAGCAGACTAGCGGGAGGGGGCGCAGATACGCAGTATTTT. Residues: CASSRLAGGGADTQYF.

CDR3 protein: CASSPPALAYTGELFF. In DNA form, the CDR3 reads TGTGCCAGCTCACCACCAGCACTAGCCTACACCGGGGAGCTGTTTTTT. The rearrangement uses TRBV18 and TRBJ2-2; TRBD2 might be the D (6 bases). This CDR3 contains 16 residues. V was cut by 0 bases and J by 3 bases, with 11 bases left in between. The V gene's germline CDR1 is KGHSH and CDR2 LQKENI.

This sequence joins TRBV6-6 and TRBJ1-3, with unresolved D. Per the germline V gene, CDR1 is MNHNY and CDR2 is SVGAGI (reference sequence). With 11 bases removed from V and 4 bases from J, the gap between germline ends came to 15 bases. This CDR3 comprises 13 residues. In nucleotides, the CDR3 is TGTGCCTTAAGGAGGAATCCCGGAAACACCATATATTTT. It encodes CALRRNPGNTIYF.

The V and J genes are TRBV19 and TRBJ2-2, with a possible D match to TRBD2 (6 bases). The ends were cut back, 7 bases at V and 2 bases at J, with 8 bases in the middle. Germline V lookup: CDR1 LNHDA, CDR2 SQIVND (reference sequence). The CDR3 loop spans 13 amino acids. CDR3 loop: CASIAVNTGELFF. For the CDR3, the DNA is TGTGCCAGTATAGCGGTAAACACCGGGGAGCTGTTTTTT.

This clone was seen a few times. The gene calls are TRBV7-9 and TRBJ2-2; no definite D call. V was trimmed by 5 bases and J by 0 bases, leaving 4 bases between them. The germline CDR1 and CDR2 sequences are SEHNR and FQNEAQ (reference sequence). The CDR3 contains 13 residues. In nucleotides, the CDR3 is TGTGCCAGCAGCGCGGCGAACACCGGGGAGCTGTTTTTT. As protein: CASSAANTGELFF.

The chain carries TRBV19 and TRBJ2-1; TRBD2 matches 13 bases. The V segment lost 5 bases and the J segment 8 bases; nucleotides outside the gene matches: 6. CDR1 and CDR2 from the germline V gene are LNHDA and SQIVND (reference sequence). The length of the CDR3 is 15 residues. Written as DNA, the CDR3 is TGTGCCAGTAGTCCACGGACTAGCGGGAGCGATGAGCAGTTCTTC. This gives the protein CASSPRTSGSDEQFF. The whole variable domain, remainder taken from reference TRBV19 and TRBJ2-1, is DGGITQSPKYLFRKEGQNVTLSCEQNLNHDAMYWYRQDPGQGLRLIYYSQIVNDFQKGDIAEGYSVSREKKESFPLTVTSAQKNPTAFYLCASSPRTSGSDEQFFGPGTRLTVL.

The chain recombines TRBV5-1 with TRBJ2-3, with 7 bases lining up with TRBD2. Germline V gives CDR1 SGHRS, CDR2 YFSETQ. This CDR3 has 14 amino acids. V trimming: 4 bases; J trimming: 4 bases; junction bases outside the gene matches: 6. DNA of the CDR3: TGCGCCAGCAGCCTGCGGGAGCTCCCAGATACGCAGTATTTT. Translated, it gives CASSLRELPDTQYF. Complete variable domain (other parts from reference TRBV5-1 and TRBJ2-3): KAGVTQTPRYLIKTRGQQVTLSCSPISGHRSVSWYQQTPGQGLQFLFEYFSETQRNKGNFPGRFSGRQFSNSRSEMNVSTLELGDSALYLCASSLRELPDTQYFGPGTRLTVL.